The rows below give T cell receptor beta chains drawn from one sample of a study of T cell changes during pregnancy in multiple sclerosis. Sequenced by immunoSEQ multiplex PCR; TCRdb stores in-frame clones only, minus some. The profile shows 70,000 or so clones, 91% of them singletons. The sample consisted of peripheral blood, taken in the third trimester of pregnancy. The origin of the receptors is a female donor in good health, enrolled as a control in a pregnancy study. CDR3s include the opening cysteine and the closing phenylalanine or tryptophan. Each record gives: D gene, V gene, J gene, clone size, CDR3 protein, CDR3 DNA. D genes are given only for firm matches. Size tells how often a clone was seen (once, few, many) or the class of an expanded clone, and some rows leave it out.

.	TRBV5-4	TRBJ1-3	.	CASSLDRGFSGNTIYF	TGTGCCAGCAGCTTGGATAGGGGTTTCTCTGGAAACACCATATATTTT
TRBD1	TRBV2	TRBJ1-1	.	CASRPGGRNTEAFF	TGTGCCAGCAGACCAGGGGGACGGAACACTGAAGCTTTCTTT
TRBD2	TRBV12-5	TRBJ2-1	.	CASGLAGGTLFF	TGTGCTAGTGGTTTGGCCGGGGGGACTCTCTTCTTC
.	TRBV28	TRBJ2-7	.	CASSLWGHQQYF	TGTGCCAGCAGTTTATGGGGACATCAGCAGTACTTC
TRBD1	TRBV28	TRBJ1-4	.	CASSSGQGREKLFF	TGTGCCAGCAGTTCGGGACAGGGGAGAGAAAAACTGTTTTTT
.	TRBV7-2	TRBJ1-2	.	CASSLEMGAYGYTF	TGTGCCAGCAGCTTAGAAATGGGAGCCTATGGCTACACCTTC
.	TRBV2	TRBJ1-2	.	CASSEEADGGYNYGYTF	TGTGCCAGCAGTGAAGAGGCTGATGGGGGGTATAACTATGGCTACACCTTC
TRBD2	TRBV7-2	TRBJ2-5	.	CASSRLAGGVETQYF	TGTGCCAGCAGCCGGCTAGCGGGGGGGGTAGAGACCCAGTACTTC
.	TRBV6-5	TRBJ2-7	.	CASTPRGFYEQYF	TGTGCCAGCACCCCCCGGGGGTTCTACGAGCAGTACTTC
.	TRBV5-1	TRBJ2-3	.	CASREGRRSSTDTQYF	TGCGCCAGCAGGGAGGGCCGACGTTCGAGCACAGATACGCAGTATTTT
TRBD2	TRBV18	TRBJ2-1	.	CASSPQRGNEQFF	TGTGCCAGCTCACCACAGCGGGGCAATGAGCAGTTCTTC
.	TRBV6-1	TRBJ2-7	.	CASSEVGGGPYEQYF	TGTGCCAGCAGTGAAGTAGGGGGGGGGCCCTACGAGCAGTACTTC
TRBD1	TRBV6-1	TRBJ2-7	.	CASSRDRALYEQYF	TGTGCCAGCAGTAGGGACAGAGCCCTCTACGAGCAGTACTTC
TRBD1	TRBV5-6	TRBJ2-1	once	CASSWDRDNEQFF	TGTGCCAGCAGCTGGGACAGGGACAATGAGCAGTTCTTC
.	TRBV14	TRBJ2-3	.	CASSPSFGGSTDTQYF	TGTGCCAGCAGCCCCTCCTTTGGCGGTAGCACAGATACGCAGTATTTT